The clone carrying this T cell receptor (beta chain) came up a few times. Its antigen remains unknown. Documented time point: late sampling 161 to 241 days after vaccination in three convalescent patients. This sample's treatment: roughly 10-day PBMC culture with coronavirus spike peptide pools or control peptides (ViraFEST assay). Cultured CD4+ T cells had their DNA profiled by the Oncomine TCR Beta short-read assay. TCRdb redid the calling of the PCR reads with MiXCR, one entry per CDR3 protein. Here the sample spans approximately 17,000 distinct CDR3 sequences, 40% to 65% being singletons. The data stem from a study of vaccination and CD4 T cells after COVID-19. The wider study: Samples were taken after vaccination, a median of roughly 72 days after dose two, with a range of 14 to 241.

Sequenced material: CD4+ T cells from blood, cultured in vitro, taken about 7 months after SARS-CoV-2 vaccination. The source is a human donor who had recovered from COVID-19.

The CDR3 here is CSARAVSRKNTEAFF. Here the CDR3 DNA reads TGCAGTGCTAGAGCTGTATCACGTAAGAACACTGAAGCTTTCTTT. The genes are TRBV20-1 and TRBJ1-1, with D uncertain. The CDR3 totals 15 residues. Between the trimmed V and J ends, which lost 1 base and 1 base, there was a span of 13 bases. Germline V gene lookup returns CDR1 DFQATT and CDR2 SNEGSKA (reference sequence).